This T cell receptor beta chain was recovered during a study of beta chain features in type 1 diabetes. Notes on the study in general: VDJ junctions from type 1 diabetes patients carried fewer insertions and larger deletions.

This CDR3 has 13 residues. CDR1 and CDR2 (germline): SEHNR, FQNEAQ (reference sequence). V lost 5 bases and J 3 bases, leaving 10 bases between the germline ends. The authors sorted CD4+ naive, central memory, regulatory and stem cell-like memory cells via CD45RO/CCR7/CD25/CD127/CD95/CD27. This clone was seen a few times. The target antigen is unknown. Sequenced material consisted of expressed TCRB transcripts (all of the isolated RNA was reverse transcribed). Profiled with immunoSEQ multiplex PCR; TCRdb holds only in-frame clones, not every one. This sample has 900,000 or so clones; around a sixth occur once, and the top ten carry roughly 0.025%.

Sequenced material: naive CD4+ T cells from blood. This TCR came from a woman under 30 in good health. V is TRBV7-9 and J is TRBJ2-5; tentative D call: TRBD1 (5 bases). CDR3 amino acids: CASSEAGKETQYF. CDR3 in DNA: TGTGCCAGCAGCGAGGCAGGGAAAGAGACCCAGTACTTC.